This passage covers 27 T cell receptor beta chains from one sample sequenced in a study of T cells in localized non-small cell lung cancer. TCRdb's table, derived via immunoSEQ multiplex PCR, lists solely in-frame clones and lacks some. The sample has approximately 31,000 clones; 70% to 90% are singletons. The source was peripheral blood, collected before any cancer treatment. These TCRs come from a female donor of 60 years or more with stage I lung adenocarcinoma.

The rearrangement links TRBV14 to TRBJ2-3; 10 bases map to TRBD2. The germline V gene has CDR1 SGHDN and CDR2 FVKESK. V shed 5 bases, J shed 5 bases, and the junction held 4 bases outside the gene matches. The CDR3 is made up of 14 amino acids. The CDR3 coding sequence is TGTGCCAGCAGCGACAGCGGGGGGGGAGATACGCAGTATTTT. Amino acids: CASSDSGGGDTQYF.

This clone was observed a handful of times. The V and J genes are TRBV28 and TRBJ1-2; 7 nucleotides agree with TRBD1. The junction had 11 bases not matched to a gene; V was cut back by 6 bases and J by 7 bases. Looked up from germline, CDR1 is MDHEN and CDR2 is SYDVKM. The CDR3 length is 14 residues. In DNA form, the CDR3 reads TGTGCCAGCAGGCCGGGACAGAGCATAGGTGGCTACACCTTC. Encoded protein: CASRPGQSIGGYTF.

J is TRBJ1-1 and V is TRBV11-1, with D tentatively TRBD1 (5 bases). Trimming pared 6 bases from V and 0 bases from J, leaving 11 bases between. Germline CDR1 is SGHAT and CDR2 is FQDESV (reference sequence). CDR3 length equals 14 residues. The CDR3 bases are TGTGCCAGCAGGAGGGGCAGTCTGAACACTGAAGCTTTCTTT. This gives the protein CASRRGSLNTEAFF.

The chain uses TRBV15 and TRBJ1-4; a possible D gene is TRBD1 (5 bases). With 0 bases removed from V and 7 bases from J, the gap between germline ends came to 12 bases. Germline CDR1 is LNHNV and CDR2 is YYDKDF (reference sequence). The CDR3 is made up of 15 amino acids. The CDR3 loop reads CATSRDQGIGEKLFF. The CDR3 region has the DNA TGTGCCACCAGCAGAGATCAGGGAATAGGTGAAAAACTGTTTTTT.

CDR3 DNA: TGTGCCAGCAGCTTAGACAGGAGGCGAGGGGAGACCCAGTACTTC. Translating it yields CASSLDRRRGETQYF. The chain couples TRBV7-9 to TRBJ2-5; D tentatively reads TRBD1 or TRBD2 (5 bases each). The V end lost 1 base, the J end lost 5 bases, and 14 bases lay between the germline ends. Per germline, CDR1 SEHNR and CDR2 FQNEAQ (reference sequence). The CDR3 consists of 15 residues.

The chain combines TRBV5-4 with TRBJ2-2; 13 nucleotides line up with TRBD2. V shed 3 bases, J shed 3 bases, and the junction held 5 bases outside the gene matches. Germline V lookup: CDR1 SGHNT, CDR2 YYREEE (reference sequence). The CDR3 loop spans 17 amino acids. CDR3 residues: CASSWTSGRSYTGELFF. For the CDR3, the DNA is TGTGCCAGCAGCTGGACTAGCGGGAGAAGTTACACCGGGGAGCTGTTTTTT.

V usage is TRBV18 and J usage is TRBJ2-1, with 9 bases fitting TRBD2. The CDR3 is 14 residues long. The germline gives CDR1 KGHSH, CDR2 LQKENI. J gave up 8 bases and V 4 bases, and 6 bases lay outside the gene matches. The CDR3 is CASSRASGNDEQFF. In nucleotides, the CDR3 is TGTGCCAGCTCACGGGCTAGCGGGAATGATGAGCAGTTCTTC.

This rearrangement joins TRBV5-4 to TRBJ1-3, with D tentatively TRBD1 (6 bases). The germline V and J ends were trimmed by 0 bases and 3 bases, with 13 bases remaining between them. This CDR3 is built from 16 residues. The germline CDR1 and CDR2 sequences are SGHNT and YYREEE (reference sequence). The CDR3 protein is CASSLGMGGSGNTIYF. CDR3 sequence (DNA): TGTGCCAGCAGCTTGGGAATGGGGGGCAGTGGAAACACCATATATTTT.

The genes are TRBV11-2 and TRBJ2-1, with a possible D match to TRBD1 (5 bases). V was cut by 1 base and J by 12 bases, with 13 bases left in between. CDR1 is SGHAT and CDR2 is FQNNGV in the germline V gene. The CDR3 loop spans 13 amino acids. For the CDR3, the DNA is TGTGCCAGCAGCTTAGCCGACAGAGTGGGGCAGTTCTTC. Its protein is CASSLADRVGQFF.

J is TRBJ1-1 and V is TRBV18, with 7 bases matching TRBD1. V gave up 4 bases and J gave up 7 bases; unmatched junction bases: 3. Germline V gives CDR1 KGHSH, CDR2 LQKENI. The CDR3 is made up of 12 amino acids. This CDR3 reads CASSLDRFEAFF. CDR3 DNA sequence: TGTGCCAGCTCACTGGACAGGTTTGAAGCTTTCTTT.

This chain uses TRBV27 with TRBJ2-6; D remains unclear. Germline V CDR1 and CDR2: MNHEY, SMNVEV (reference sequence). The CDR3 runs to 15 residues. Trimming cost V 7 bases and J 0 bases, with 10 bases left between them. CDR3 DNA sequence: TGTGCCAGCACTATGACCTCCTCTGGGGCCAACGTCCTGACTTTC. This codes for CASTMTSSGANVLTF.

The chain has TRBV6-6 and TRBJ1-1; D is unclear. The CDR3 loop spans 13 amino acids. CDR1 is MNHNY and CDR2 is SVGAGI in the germline V gene (reference sequence). The CDR3 reads CGSYSLDGTEAFF. The CDR3 coding sequence is TGTGGCAGTTACAGCTTAGATGGCACTGAAGCTTTCTTT.

Comment on this clone: Other DNA sequences of this sample code for an identical CDR3. This chain joins TRBV7-2 and TRBJ2-7; 16 positions match TRBD2. The CDR3 is made up of 16 amino acids. Germline-derived CDR1 and CDR2 are SGHTA and FQGNSA. Unmatched junction bases numbered 3, after V lost 3 bases and J lost 4 bases. CDR3 in amino acids: CASSLLGLAGGYEQYF. CDR3 in DNA: TGTGCCAGCAGCTTGTTGGGACTAGCGGGAGGGTACGAGCAGTACTTC.

The chain uses TRBV5-4 and TRBJ2-7; D possibly corresponds to TRBD2 (5 bases). CDR1 is SGHNT and CDR2 is YYREEE in the germline V gene (reference sequence). There are 15 residues in the CDR3. V was pared by 2 bases and J by 7 bases, with 19 bases between. CDR3: CASSFGSEGWEEQYF. DNA of the CDR3: TGTGCCAGCAGCTTCGGATCCGAAGGGTGGGAGGAGCAGTACTTC.

V and J are TRBV7-2 and TRBJ2-2; possible D gene TRBD1, 5 bases. The length of the CDR3 is 15 residues. V lost 3 bases to trimming and J lost 6 bases, with 14 bases between them. Germline-derived CDR1 and CDR2 are SGHTA and FQGNSA. CDR3 sequence reads: CASSFMIGAAGELFF. The DNA for the CDR3 is TGTGCCAGCAGCTTCATGATTGGGGCGGCCGGGGAGCTGTTTTTT.

V usage is TRBV21-1 and J usage is TRBJ2-1; the DNA was not compared with TRBD1, the D call given in the table. TRBV21-1 corresponds to a pseudogene. The CDR3 has 16 amino acids. The CDR3 reads CASSNGPGTKYGKQFF. DNA for the CDR3: TGTGCCAGCAGCAACGGACCCGGGACAAAGTACGGCAAGCAGTTCTTC.

The chain recombines TRBV2 with TRBJ2-1; D is unresolved. The CDR3 extends over 14 amino acids. Germline V lookup: CDR1 SNHLY, CDR2 FYNNEI. Trimming removed 8 bases from V and 8 bases from J, with 19 bases in between. CDR3 nucleotides: TGTGCCAGCTTAAAGCTGACAATCATGGATGAGCAGTTCTTC. Its protein product is CASLKLTIMDEQFF.

The chain uses TRBV5-8 and TRBJ1-2, with D perhaps matching TRBD1 (5 bases). This CDR3 region has 13 residues. V lost 2 bases and J lost 2, with 7 bases in between. Looked up from germline, CDR1 is SGHTS and CDR2 is YDEGEE. The CDR3 DNA reads TGTGCCAGCAGCTTAGCAGGGAACTATGGCTACACCTTC. The encoded protein is CASSLAGNYGYTF.

This chain joins TRBV5-6 and TRBJ1-2, with 7 bases matching TRBD1. The CDR3 sequence is 13 residues long. The ends lost 5 bases at V and 0 bases at J; junction bases unmatched: 1. Germline-derived CDR1 and CDR2 are SGHDT and YYEEEE. This CDR3 reads CASRRGPNYGYTF. The CDR3, as DNA: TGTGCCAGCAGAAGGGGGCCTAACTATGGCTACACCTTC.

The J gene is TRBJ2-7, the V gene TRBV10-3; a possible D gene is TRBD2 (6 bases). Trimming removed 8 bases from V and 4 bases from J, with 12 bases in between. This CDR3 has 12 amino acids. The germline gives CDR1 ENHRY, CDR2 SYGVKD. CDR3 sequence: CAIGPAGYEQYF. Here the CDR3 DNA reads TGTGCCATCGGTCCAGCGGGTTACGAGCAGTACTTC.

The chain recombines TRBV19 with TRBJ1-4; the match to TRBD1 covers 7 bases. This CDR3 is built from 14 residues. V lost 4 bases, J lost 7 bases, and 6 bases stayed unmatched. Germline assignment: CDR1 LNHDA and CDR2 SQIVND (reference sequence). The DNA of the CDR3 is TGTGCCAGTAGTAAGGAGAGGGGGCGTGAAAAACTGTTTTTT. It specifies CASSKERGREKLFF. Drawing the rest from reference TRBV19 and TRBJ1-4, the complete variable domain is DGGITQSPKYLFRKEGQNVTLSCEQNLNHDAMYWYRQDPGQGLRLIYYSQIVNDFQKGDIAEGYSVSREKKESFPLTVTSAQKNPTAFYLCASSKERGREKLFFGSGTQLSVL.

This chain uses TRBV7-7 with TRBJ2-3; no definite D call. Trimming removed 1 base at V and 3 bases at J, with 5 bases between. This CDR3 is built from 13 residues. The V gene's germline CDR1 is SSHAT and CDR2 FNYEAQ (reference sequence). The CDR3 reads CASSLGRTDTQYF. In DNA, the CDR3 is TGTGCCAGCAGCTTAGGTCGAACAGATACGCAGTATTTT.

The chain carries TRBV7-8 and TRBJ1-5; 8 bases agree with TRBD1. The CDR3 is made up of 16 amino acids. The germline CDR1 and CDR2 sequences are SGHVS and FQNEAQ. The trim removed 3 bases at V and 2 bases at J, leaving 6 bases unmatched. CDR3 sequence: CASSFSGGAGNQPQHF. The CDR3 nucleotides are TGTGCCAGCAGCTTCTCAGGGGGCGCGGGCAATCAGCCCCAGCATTTT.

This chain connects TRBV6-6 to TRBJ2-1, with D possibly TRBD2 on 6 matching bases. The V gene's germline CDR1 is MNHNY and CDR2 SVGAGI (reference sequence). The CDR3 is 13 amino acids. With 8 bases removed from V and 0 bases from J, the gap between germline ends came to 8 bases. The CDR3 loop is CASLGSSYNEQFF. The DNA of the CDR3 is TGTGCCAGCCTCGGGAGCTCCTACAATGAGCAGTTCTTC.

The chain employs TRBV5-1 and TRBJ2-1, with D tentatively TRBD1 (5 bases). V lost 6 bases, J lost 6 bases, and 16 bases lay in between. The CDR3 is 14 amino acids. Germline loops: CDR1 SGHRS, CDR2 YFSETQ. The CDR3 here is CASTDSEHANEQFF. In DNA form, the CDR3 reads TGCGCCAGCACCGACAGTGAGCATGCCAATGAGCAGTTCTTC.

This clone was observed once. The genes are TRBV5-4 and TRBJ1-1, with 10 bases matching TRBD1. The CDR3 runs to 15 residues. The germline gives CDR1 SGHNT, CDR2 YYREEE (reference sequence). V shed 4 bases, J shed 5 bases, and the junction held 8 bases outside the gene matches. The CDR3: CASSVPGQGRTEAFF. CDR3 in DNA: TGTGCCAGCAGCGTACCGGGACAGGGGCGGACTGAAGCTTTCTTT.

The V call is TRBV7-2, the J call TRBJ2-1; D is unresolved. The CDR3 covers 15 residues. The V gene lost 1 base and the J gene lost 0 bases, with 7 bases spanning the gap. CDR1 and CDR2 from the germline V gene are SGHTA and FQGNSA. The CDR3 spells CASSLDSSSYNEQFF. The CDR3 nucleotides read TGTGCCAGCAGCTTAGATAGTAGCTCCTACAATGAGCAGTTCTTC.